This T cell receptor (beta chain) was sequenced in a study of shared clonotypes between healthy human individuals. Study-wide findings and caveats: Generally, estimated richness proved larger in naive subsets than it did in memory subsets. Generation probabilities were higher for clonotypes shared across all four sorted-subset donors than for unshared ones.

About this clone: Its specificity is unknown.

Donors were healthy HIV-negative adults without recent acute infections or vaccinations. The germline V gene has CDR1 KGHSH and CDR2 LQKENI. CDR3 length equals 16 residues. Trimming took 3 bases from V and 0 from J, leaving 12 bases between them. The genomic DNA of each subset was split evenly across several immunoSEQ plates. Only in-frame clones appear in the TCRdb table, and some are missing; sequencing was by immunoSEQ multiplex PCR. The sample has millions of clones, more than 80% seen once. V usage is TRBV18 and J usage is TRBJ2-1; no firm D call. The sample comprised naive CD4+ T cells sorted from blood. The subset denotes: CD45RA+ positively selected. This TCR was recovered from a man aged 18-30 years in good health. DNA of the CDR3: TGTGCCAGCTCACCCCCGGCCGCAAGCTCCTACAATGAGCAGTTCTTC. As protein: CASSPPAASSYNEQFF.